A single sample gave rise to the 22 T cell receptor beta chains below, sequenced in a study of shared T cell receptors in the human thymus. Some clones are missing from TCRdb's copy, which holds only in-frame ones; the method was immunoSEQ multiplex PCR. This sample has 500,000 to 750,000 clones, with 85% to 90% found just once. These same records also appear under a second study, on human thymus T cells.

Sequencing was carried out using thymocytes. These receptors were collected from a boy in the first two years of life with a congenital heart defect.

The chain has TRBV4-3 and TRBJ1-1; 7 nucleotides align to TRBD1. This CDR3 spans 16 amino acids. Germline V gene data show CDR1 as LGHNA and CDR2 as YSLEER. V shed 4 bases and J 0 bases; nucleotides not matched to a gene: 8. CDR3 amino acids: CASSPYRGSMNTEAFF. The CDR3 region has the DNA TGCGCCAGCAGCCCGTACAGGGGTAGCATGAACACTGAAGCTTTCTTT.

Concerning this clone: The junction shows a germline mismatch at one end, possibly a read error. V is TRBV6-1 and J is TRBJ2-7; D perhaps matches TRBD1 (6 bases). CDR3 size: 13 residues. CDR1 and CDR2 (germline): MNHNS, SASEGT. CDR3 sequence: CASSESPRQEANF. The CDR3 DNA reads as TGTGCCAGCAGTGAAAGTCCCCGACAGGAGGCCAACTTC.

The rearrangement uses TRBV4-3 and TRBJ2-3, with D possibly being TRBD1 (6 bases). CDR3 length: 17 amino acids. The germline V and J ends were trimmed by 1 base and 2 bases, with 16 bases remaining between them. The germline V gene encodes CDR1 LGHNA and CDR2 YSLEER. The CDR3 DNA is TGCGCCAGCAGCCAAGGCCAACAGGGCTTAAACACAGATACGCAGTATTTT. This encodes CASSQGQQGLNTDTQYF.

The V call is TRBV27, the J call TRBJ2-7, with 13 bases fitting TRBD2. The CDR3 is 16 amino acids. The germline V gene has CDR1 MNHEY and CDR2 SMNVEV (reference sequence). Trimming took 6 bases from V and 5 from J; bases not matched to a gene: 10. The CDR3 spells CASRMGSGLAGNEQYF. CDR3 bases: TGTGCCAGCAGAATGGGGTCGGGACTAGCGGGAAACGAGCAGTACTTC.

The count of this clone is one. V and J are TRBV9 and TRBJ2-1, with a possible D match to TRBD2 (5 bases). V lost 0 bases, J lost 1 base, and 14 bases lay in between. This CDR3 is built from 17 residues. Germline V gene lookup returns CDR1 SGDLS and CDR2 YYNGEE. The CDR3 coding sequence is TGTGCCAGCAGCGTAGCGAGGAGGTCCGGTTCCTACAATGAGCAGTTCTTC. Protein: CASSVARRSGSYNEQFF.

This chain connects TRBV11-2 to TRBJ2-1; unclear D gene. The CDR3 has 13 amino acids. Trimming pared 11 bases from V and 0 bases from J, leaving 11 bases between. The germline gives CDR1 SGHAT, CDR2 FQNNGV. This CDR3 reads CAVSYGSYNEQFF. Written as DNA, the CDR3 is TGTGCCGTCTCATACGGCTCCTACAATGAGCAGTTCTTC.

This sequence joins TRBV4-3 and TRBJ2-1; TRBD2 aligns across 14 bases. Germline-derived CDR1 and CDR2 are LGHNA and YSLEER. Trimming took 1 base from V and 0 from J; bases not matched to a gene: 5. CDR3 length: 19 amino acids. This chain's CDR3 is CASSQARTSGRSSYNEQFF. The CDR3, as DNA: TGCGCCAGCAGCCAAGCCCGGACTAGCGGGAGGAGCTCCTACAATGAGCAGTTCTTC.

The rearrangement uses TRBV28 and TRBJ1-3; the D is unclear. The CDR3 length is 14 residues. The V end was cut by 6 bases, the J end by 3 bases, with 12 bases between. The V gene's germline CDR1 is MDHEN and CDR2 SYDVKM. In nucleotides, the CDR3 is TGTGCCAGCAGCTACAGAGTAGGTGGAAACACCATATATTTT. Translated: CASSYRVGGNTIYF.

V gene TRBV25-1 combines with J gene TRBJ1-3; no firm D call. The CDR3 runs 16 residues. Trimming pared 2 bases from V and 0 bases from J, leaving 11 bases between. Germline loops: CDR1 MGHDK, CDR2 SYGVNS. CDR3: CASSEAISSSGNTIYF. The CDR3 DNA follows: TGTGCCAGCAGTGAAGCAATTTCCAGCTCTGGAAACACCATATATTTT.

The rearrangement uses TRBV19 and TRBJ2-7; 8 positions agree with TRBD2. Germline V CDR1 and CDR2: LNHDA, SQIVND (reference sequence). The length of the CDR3 is 15 residues. Unmatched junction bases numbered 13, after V lost 9 bases and J lost 3 bases. CDR3 amino acids: CARDTGLGLYYEQYF. CDR3 nucleotide sequence: TGTGCCAGAGATACGGGACTAGGATTATACTACGAGCAGTACTTC.

This chain links TRBV7-2 with TRBJ1-2; 10 positions agree with TRBD1. The length of the CDR3 is 16 residues. CDR1 is SGHTA, CDR2 FQGNSA, per germline. J lost 7 bases, V lost 3 bases, and 11 bases had no gene match. Here the CDR3 reads CASSFLRQGARGGYTF. CDR3 DNA sequence: TGTGCCAGCAGCTTCCTCCGACAGGGGGCAAGGGGTGGCTACACCTTC.

V gene TRBV4-2 combines with J gene TRBJ2-1, with 14 bases aligning to TRBD2. CDR1 LGHNA and CDR2 YNFKEQ come from the germline V gene. V shed 0 bases, J shed 6 bases, and the junction held 10 bases outside the gene matches. The CDR3 has 19 amino acids. The CDR3 protein is CASSQEDAGGTSGSNEQFF. The CDR3 DNA reads as TGTGCCAGCAGCCAAGAGGATGCAGGCGGGACTAGCGGGAGCAATGAGCAGTTCTTC.

The chain combines TRBV5-5 with TRBJ2-7; TRBD1 matches at 8 bases. With V trimmed by 2 bases and J by 3 bases, 7 bases remained unmatched. This CDR3 contains 15 residues. CDR1 SGHKS and CDR2 YYEKEE come from the germline V gene (reference sequence). The DNA of the CDR3 is TGTGCCAGCAGCTTCGGACAGGGCCTCTACTACGAGCAGTACTTC. It codes for CASSFGQGLYYEQYF. Filled out from reference TRBV5-5 and TRBJ2-7, the complete variable domain reads DAGVTQSPTHLIKTRGQQVTLRCSPISGHKSVSWYQQVLGQGPQFIFQYYEKEERGRGNFPDRFSARQFPNYSSELNVNALLLGDSALYLCASSFGQGLYYEQYFGPGTRLTVT.

This chain uses TRBV4-1 with TRBJ2-3; 12 nucleotides match TRBD2. This CDR3 is 15 amino acids long. The V gene's germline CDR1 is MGHRA and CDR2 YSYEKL. V dropped 6 bases and J dropped 4; count of bases not matched to a gene: 5. The CDR3 loop reads CASSLAGGPSDTQYF. The CDR3 nucleotides are TGCGCCAGCAGTCTAGCGGGAGGGCCCTCAGATACGCAGTATTTT.

The chain uses TRBV5-6 and TRBJ1-4, with D possibly being TRBD1 (6 bases). V lost 0 bases and J lost 5, with 17 bases in between. The germline V gene encodes CDR1 SGHDT and CDR2 YYEEEE. The CDR3 contains 17 residues. CDR3 sequence (DNA): TGTGCCAGCAGCTTGGGCCCTCACAGGGTGGGGAATGAAAAACTGTTTTTT. It is translated as CASSLGPHRVGNEKLFF.

The J gene is TRBJ2-7, the V gene TRBV28, with 7 bases aligning to TRBD2. This CDR3 comprises 16 residues. Losses at the gene ends were 7 bases for V and 4 bases for J; bases not matched to a gene: 16. Germline V gene lookup returns CDR1 MDHEN and CDR2 SYDVKM. CDR3 DNA sequence: TGTGCCAGCACCTACGGGCGGCTAGCGGAGCCTTACGAGCAGTACTTC. It is translated as CASTYGRLAEPYEQYF. Combining the CDR3 with reference TRBV28 and TRBJ2-7 gives the whole variable domain DVKVTQSSRYLVKRTGEKVFLECVQDMDHENMFWYRQDPGLGLRLIYFSYDVKMKEKGDIPEGYSVSREKKERFSLILESASTNQTSMYLCASTYGRLAEPYEQYFGPGTRLTVT.

The J gene is TRBJ1-2, the V gene TRBV4-2; D unclear. The germline V gene has CDR1 LGHNA and CDR2 YNFKEQ. This CDR3 contains 17 residues. The V end was cut by 0 bases, the J end by 8 bases, with 22 bases between. Here the CDR3 reads CASSQDNGPGSGWGYTF. CDR3 sequence (DNA): TGTGCCAGCAGCCAAGATAATGGGCCGGGATCCGGGTGGGGCTACACCTTC.

The chain has TRBV21-1 and TRBJ1-2; TRBD1, as called in the table, went unchecked against the DNA. TRBV21-1 is shown as a pseudogene. This CDR3 has 15 amino acids. In nucleotides, the CDR3 is TGTGCCAGCAGCAAAGGGAGACAGGCGAACTATGGCTACACCTTC. Its translation: CASSKGRQANYGYTF.

The rearrangement uses TRBV5-1 and TRBJ2-7, with 8 bases fitting TRBD2. The CDR3 totals 19 residues. V gave up 3 bases and J gave up 3 bases; unmatched junction bases: 20. In germline, CDR1 is SGHRS, CDR2 YFSETQ. CDR3 in amino acids: CASSSRVGLAERVNYEQYF. CDR3 in DNA: TGCGCCAGCAGCTCCCGAGTCGGACTAGCCGAGCGGGTTAACTACGAGCAGTACTTC.

The chain recombines TRBV28 with TRBJ1-5, with D possibly TRBD1 on 6 matching bases. The CDR3 spans 16 residues. V lost 2 bases and J lost 4, with 15 bases in between. Germline CDR1 is MDHEN and CDR2 is SYDVKM. In DNA, the CDR3 is TGTGCCAGCAGTTTAATAGGACCCGACAGGAATCAGCCCCAGCATTTT. This encodes CASSLIGPDRNQPQHF.

The chain combines TRBV6-6 with TRBJ2-1; TRBD1 is a possible D gene (7 bases). The germline V gene has CDR1 MNHNY and CDR2 SVGAGI (reference sequence). There are 14 residues in the CDR3. V lost 6 bases and J 7 bases, leaving 16 bases between the germline ends. Here the CDR3 DNA reads TGTGCCAGCAGGGGGGGCAGGGGGTCGAATGAGCAGTTCTTC. The encoded protein is CASRGGRGSNEQFF.

This clone appeared once. The rearrangement uses TRBV6-1 and TRBJ2-7; the match to TRBD2 covers 7 bases. Germline V CDR1 and CDR2: MNHNS, SASEGT. The CDR3 totals 13 residues. The ends lost 2 bases at V and 3 bases at J; junction bases unmatched: 1. The CDR3 DNA follows: TGTGCCAGCAGTGAACGGGACTACTACGAGCAGTACTTC. The encoded protein is CASSERDYYEQYF.